Below, 26 T cell receptor beta chains from the same sample are listed, as sequenced in a study of OX40 agonist ivuxolimab in advanced cancers. Produced via immunoSEQ multiplex PCR; TCRdb's table is partial and in-frame only. The table records approximately 80,000 clones, roughly 85% of them present only once. Material: CD4+ or CD8+ T cells sorted from blood, obtained in a trial of the OX40 agonist ivuxolimab. The receptors stem from an adult with an advanced solid tumor such as melanoma, head and neck, liver or kidney cancer.

The chain couples TRBV6-5 to TRBJ2-7, with D possibly being TRBD1 (5 bases). The V end was cut by 9 bases, the J end by 1 base, with 16 bases between. There are 14 residues in the CDR3. The germline CDR1 and CDR2 sequences are MNHEY and SVGAGI. The CDR3 nucleotides are TGTGCCAGAGACCCCCGGACAAGGTCCTACGAGCAGTACTTC. The encoded protein is CARDPRTRSYEQYF.

This clone was recorded a few times. This chain links TRBV11-1 with TRBJ2-2; tentatively, D is TRBD2 (7 bases). This CDR3 spans 16 amino acids. Germline CDR1 SGHAT, CDR2 FQDESV (reference sequence). Trimming stripped 5 bases from V and 4 bases from J, with 17 bases between. CDR3 coding DNA: TGTGCCAGCAGCGACAAGGGGGGGTCGGGCACCGGGGAGCTGTTTTTT. Translated, it gives CASSDKGGSGTGELFF.

The chain carries TRBV6-5 and TRBJ1-2; TRBD1 might be the D (5 bases). The V and J ends lost 6 bases and 13 bases respectively, with 15 bases between them. Germline CDR1 is MNHEY and CDR2 is SVGAGI. The CDR3 is 11 amino acids. The CDR3 region has the DNA TGTGCCAGCAGCGCAGGGTTTACGGCCACCTTC. This codes for CASSAGFTATF.

The CDR3 spells CASTNPAFTEAFF. As DNA, the CDR3 is TGTGCCAGCACCAACCCGGCGTTTACTGAAGCTTTCTTT. V usage is TRBV6-5 and J usage is TRBJ1-1; no definite D call. The CDR3 has 13 amino acids. CDR1 is MNHEY and CDR2 is SVGAGI in the germline V gene. V shed 7 bases and J shed 5 bases, with 14 bases lying between them.

The chain has TRBV18 and TRBJ2-7, with unresolved D. V was trimmed by 0 bases and J by 2 bases, leaving 11 bases between them. The CDR3 covers 15 residues. Germline V lookup: CDR1 KGHSH, CDR2 LQKENI. CDR3 in amino acids: CASSPPGPQAYEQYF. The CDR3 DNA sequence: TGTGCCAGCTCACCACCGGGTCCCCAGGCCTACGAGCAGTACTTC.

This clone was observed a single time. This chain connects TRBV7-2 to TRBJ2-6; D gene ambiguous. Germline assignment: CDR1 SGHTA and CDR2 FQGNSA. The length of the CDR3 is 17 residues. V lost 2 bases to trimming and J lost 2 bases, with 13 bases between them. The DNA of the CDR3 is TGTGCCAGCAGCTTATTGACCCCGATTACTGGGGCCAACGTCCTGACTTTC. It yields the protein CASSLLTPITGANVLTF.

The chain combines TRBV10-3 with TRBJ2-7; 9 nucleotides match TRBD1. Per germline, CDR1 ENHRY and CDR2 SYGVKD. CDR3 length: 15 amino acids. V lost 6 bases to trimming and J lost 6 bases; unmatched junction nucleotides: 12. For the CDR3, the DNA is TGTGCCATCAGCGAACGGACAGGGGAATTGGGCGAGCAGTACTTC. It translates to CAISERTGELGEQYF.

The chain has TRBV7-2 and TRBJ2-1, with D perhaps assigned TRBD1 or TRBD2 (5 bases each). Germline-derived CDR1 and CDR2 are SGHTA and FQGNSA. Between the trimmed V and J ends, which lost 2 bases and 8 bases, there was a span of 16 bases. CDR3 length equals 15 residues. This CDR3 reads CASSLFGTDGDEQFF. In nucleotides, the CDR3 is TGTGCCAGCAGCTTATTCGGGACCGACGGTGATGAGCAGTTCTTC.

The chain employs TRBV6-6 and TRBJ2-7, with a possible D match to TRBD1 (6 bases). Germline CDR1 is MNHNY and CDR2 is SVGAGI (reference sequence). V was cut by 5 bases and J by 6 bases, with 14 bases left in between. CDR3 length: 13 residues. CDR3 nucleotides: TGTGCCAGCAGTCCCAACCGGGACACCGAGCAGTACTTC. It is translated as CASSPNRDTEQYF.

This clone was counted only a few times. The chain joins TRBV5-8 to TRBJ2-7, with D unclear. CDR1 and CDR2 from the germline V gene are SGHTS and YDEGEE. Deletions cut 2 bases from V and 3 bases from J, with 6 bases between. The CDR3 has 12 residues. CDR3 sequence (DNA): TGTGCCAGCAGCTTTGGTTTCTACGAGCAGTACTTC. Translating it yields CASSFGFYEQYF.

The rearrangement joins TRBV11-2 to TRBJ2-7; no clear D. Trimming removed 1 base at V and 1 base at J, with 8 bases between. The CDR3 has 14 amino acids. The germline V gene encodes CDR1 SGHAT and CDR2 FQNNGV. In nucleotides, the CDR3 is TGTGCCAGCAGCTTAGTTGCTACGTCCTACGAGCAGTACTTC. Protein: CASSLVATSYEQYF. The full variable domain, rest sourced from reference TRBV11-2 and TRBJ2-7, is EAGVAQSPRYKIIEKRQSVAFWCNPISGHATLYWYQQILGQGPKLLIQFQNNGVVDDSQLPKDRFSAERLKGVDSTLKIQPAKLEDSAVYLCASSLVATSYEQYFGPGTRLTVT.

V usage is TRBV6-6 and J usage is TRBJ1-5; no clear D. The CDR3 extends over 13 amino acids. The germline V and J ends were trimmed by 2 bases and 9 bases, with 11 bases remaining between them. Germline V gene sequence: CDR1 MNHNY, CDR2 SVGAGI (reference sequence). CDR3 sequence (DNA): TGTGCCAGCAGTTACCCCCCACTGGGGCCCCAGCATTTT. Translating it yields CASSYPPLGPQHF.

The chain joins TRBV7-9 to TRBJ1-5, with D uncertain. Trimming left V 3 bases short and J 2 bases short, with 8 bases between. The germline CDR1 and CDR2 sequences are SEHNR and FQNEAQ (reference sequence). This CDR3 spans 14 amino acids. The CDR3 DNA follows: TGTGCCAGCAGCTTCGACGGCGGCAATCAGCCCCAGCATTTT. Its protein product is CASSFDGGNQPQHF.

This clone was observed a few times. This rearrangement joins TRBV9 to TRBJ1-1, with no clear D. Trimming took off 3 bases at V and 4 bases at J, with 13 bases between the two ends. Germline CDR1 SGDLS, CDR2 YYNGEE. The CDR3 consists of 14 residues. CDR3 sequence: CASSASVKGTEAFF. CDR3 nucleotide sequence: TGTGCCAGCAGCGCATCAGTTAAGGGCACTGAAGCTTTCTTT.

This sequence joins TRBV7-3 and TRBJ1-1; D is undetermined. Trimming cost V 5 bases and J 6 bases, with 16 bases left between them. Per the germline V gene, CDR1 is SGHTA and CDR2 is FQGTGA. The CDR3 is made up of 14 amino acids. The CDR3 loop is CASSPGRGYPEAFF. The CDR3 region has the DNA TGTGCCAGCAGCCCCGGAAGAGGGTACCCTGAAGCTTTCTTT.

V gene TRBV5-1 combines with J gene TRBJ2-5; possibly TRBD2 for D (6 bases). The CDR3 is made up of 15 amino acids. V lost 0 bases and J 5 bases, leaving 14 bases between the germline ends. Germline CDR1 and CDR2: SGHRS and YFSETQ. The CDR3 nucleotides read TGCGCCAGCAGCTTGGGCGGGGAGGTTCGGGAGACCCAGTACTTC. Its translation: CASSLGGEVRETQYF.

This chain links TRBV7-2 with TRBJ1-1, with D possibly TRBD1 on 5 matching bases. V was clipped by 5 bases and J by 1 base, with 11 bases between them. Germline CDR1 is SGHTA and CDR2 is FQGNSA. This CDR3 is 14 amino acids long. The CDR3 sequence is CASSAQTGNTEAFF. CDR3 in DNA: TGTGCCAGCAGCGCACAAACAGGGAACACTGAAGCTTTCTTT.

The chain uses TRBV6-5 and TRBJ2-1; TRBD2 matches at 12 bases. Unmatched junction bases numbered 6, after V lost 0 bases and J lost 12 bases. The germline gives CDR1 MNHEY, CDR2 SVGAGI. CDR3 length equals 15 residues. This CDR3 is CASSYSSASGGAQFF. CDR3 sequence (DNA): TGTGCCAGCAGTTACTCGAGCGCTAGCGGGGGGGCGCAGTTCTTC.

The gene calls are TRBV27 and TRBJ2-2; possible D gene TRBD1, 5 bases. V was cut by 4 bases and J by 5 bases, with 11 bases left in between. CDR1 and CDR2 (germline): MNHEY, SMNVEV (reference sequence). The CDR3 runs to 14 residues. The CDR3 sequence is CASSSYSGTGELFF. CDR3 nucleotide sequence: TGTGCCAGCAGTTCTTACTCAGGGACCGGGGAGCTGTTTTTT.

In DNA form, the CDR3 reads TGTGCCAGTAGTCAGGGACAGCTAGATCAGCCCCAGCATTTT. This encodes CASSQGQLDQPQHF. This chain joins TRBV19 and TRBJ1-5; 7 bases match TRBD1. The trim removed 5 bases at V and 5 bases at J, leaving 6 bases unmatched. The germline V gene has CDR1 LNHDA and CDR2 SQIVND (reference sequence). The CDR3 loop spans 14 amino acids.

V usage is TRBV6-1 and J usage is TRBJ1-4; the D is unclear. The V gene lost 8 bases and the J gene lost 7 bases, with 8 bases spanning the gap. This CDR3 comprises 11 residues. The germline V gene encodes CDR1 MNHNS and CDR2 SASEGT. CDR3 DNA sequence: TGTGCCAGCGGGGTAGGTGAAAAACTGTTTTTT. Translating it yields CASGVGEKLFF.

This rearrangement joins TRBV6-5 to TRBJ1-2; weak D call: TRBD1 (5 bases). V shed 4 bases and J shed 4 bases, with 13 bases lying between them. CDR3 size: 14 residues. Germline V gene lookup returns CDR1 MNHEY and CDR2 SVGAGI. CDR3: CASSLGEGPYGYTF. In DNA, the CDR3 is TGTGCCAGCAGTTTAGGGGAGGGGCCCTATGGCTACACCTTC.

This rearrangement joins TRBV6-1 to TRBJ1-2; 8 nucleotides line up with TRBD1. V gave up 1 base and J gave up 5 bases; unmatched junction bases: 9. The CDR3 totals 16 residues. Germline V gene sequence: CDR1 MNHNS, CDR2 SASEGT. The CDR3 loop reads CASSEGTGMSWYGYTF. CDR3 nucleotide sequence: TGTGCCAGCAGTGAAGGGACAGGGATGTCCTGGTATGGCTACACCTTC.

This clone was detected a few times. The gene calls are TRBV4-2 and TRBJ2-3; tentative D call: TRBD1 (6 bases). CDR1 and CDR2 (germline): LGHNA, YNFKEQ. This CDR3 spans 18 amino acids. V dropped 1 base and J dropped 0 bases, with 17 bases sitting between them. CDR3: CASSQAQLTGTSTDTQYF. The DNA for the CDR3 is TGTGCCAGCAGCCAAGCCCAATTGACAGGCACTAGCACAGATACGCAGTATTTT.

The chain joins TRBV19 to TRBJ1-2, with D hard to call. The CDR3 extends over 14 amino acids. Germline V CDR1 and CDR2: LNHDA, SQIVND (reference sequence). The V end was cut by 5 bases, the J end by 1 base, with 11 bases between. CDR3 nucleotides: TGTGCCAGTAGTCCACCGACCGATAACTATGGCTACACCTTC. It codes for CASSPPTDNYGYTF.

This clone has more than one count but fewer than ten. The rearrangement uses TRBV27 and TRBJ2-3, with a weak D call TRBD1 (5 bases). The CDR3 extends over 16 amino acids. V was clipped by 4 bases and J by 2 bases, with 16 bases between them. CDR1 and CDR2 (germline): MNHEY, SMNVEV (reference sequence). CDR3 DNA sequence: TGTGCCAGCAGTTCAGACAGTTACTACCTCACAGATACGCAGTATTTT. This gives the protein CASSSDSYYLTDTQYF.